This TCR beta chain came from a study of beta chain features in type 1 diabetes. Notes on the study in general: Shorter TCRB CDR3s, moderately but significantly so, marked every one of the four CD4+ subsets in Type 1 diabetes patients.

A few counts support this clone. Its antigen is still unknown. Reverse transcribing all isolated RNA meant expressed TCRB transcripts were sequenced. Measured with immunoSEQ multiplex PCR; TCRdb has only the in-frame clones, and not every one. The table records hundreds of thousands of clones, 13% of them present only once. Per germline, CDR1 SGHTA and CDR2 FQGTGA. CDR3 length: 14 amino acids. V lost 10 bases and J lost 0, with 14 bases in between. Cell sorting via CD45RO/CCR7/CD25/CD127/CD95/CD27 was performed to obtain CD4+ naive, central memory, regulatory and stem cell-like memory cells. All of the sorted populations showed purity greater than 95%.

V and J are TRBV7-3 and TRBJ2-3; D is ambiguous. The material sequenced was naive CD4+ T cells from blood. The receptor was isolated from a man between 18 and 35 years old with type 1 diabetes. The CDR3 protein is CATLQKTSTDTQYF. The CDR3 DNA follows: TGTGCCACTCTACAAAAAACTAGCACAGATACGCAGTATTTT.